These T cell receptor beta chains were read from a single sample in a study of blood T cell repertoires in COVID-19. Assay: immunoSEQ multiplex PCR; the TCRdb copy retains only in-frame clones and omits some. The sample consists of around 220,000 clones, approximately 82% of them appearing once. The specimen was peripheral blood. The receptor source for this set is a woman older than 75 with active or convalescent COVID-19. Each CDR3 is given with its conserved first and last residue. A D gene is named only where the DNA matches it firmly. Where a row states a size, it is once, few, many or the class of an expanded clone; other rows omit it.

d_call j_call v_call clone_size cdr3_aa cdr3_nt
- TRBJ1-3 TRBV19 - CASSPDRSSGNTIYF TGTGCCAGTAGTCCGGACAGAAGCTCTGGAAACACCATATATTTT
- TRBJ2-5 TRBV5-4 - CASSLASPGGKETQYF TGTGCCAGCAGCTTGGCCTCCCCTGGCGGAAAAGAGACCCAGTACTTC
TRBD2 TRBJ2-2 TRBV27 few CASSSGLAHSGGELFF TGTGCCAGCAGTTCGGGACTAGCCCATTCCGGCGGGGAGCTGTTTTTT
TRBD2 TRBJ2-1 TRBV6-6 - CAIQRGGAYNEQFF TGTGCCATCCAGCGGGGGGGGGCCTACAATGAGCAGTTCTTC
- TRBJ1-6 TRBV28 - CASLGQLNSPLHF TGTGCCAGCCTTGGACAGTTGAATTCACCCCTCCACTTT
TRBD1 TRBJ2-7 TRBV25-1 few CASTGDRVWYF TGTGCCAGCACCGGAGACAGGGTGTGGTACTTC
- TRBJ1-2 TRBV7-2 - CASSSGSTNGYTF TGTGCCAGCAGCTCCGGGTCGACGAATGGCTACACCTTC
- TRBJ1-5 TRBV28 - CASSLGGNNQPQHF TGTGCCAGCAGTTTAGGAGGGAACAATCAGCCCCAGCATTTT
TRBD1 TRBJ1-5 TRBV18 - CASSPRTGNSNQPQHF TGTGCCAGCTCACCTCGGACAGGGAATAGCAATCAGCCCCAGCATTTT
- TRBJ1-5 TRBV21-1 - CASSKEGGNQPQHF TGTGCCAGCAGCAAAGAGGGGGGGAACCAGCCCCAGCATTTT
TRBD1 TRBJ1-1 TRBV29-1 - CSVGQGLNTEAFF TGCAGCGTTGGACAGGGGTTGAACACTGAAGCTTTCTTT
- TRBJ2-1 TRBV5-4 - CASSSQGGAGVYNEQFF TGTGCCAGCAGCTCGCAGGGGGGAGCGGGGGTTTACAATGAGCAGTTCTTC
TRBD1 TRBJ2-5 TRBV24-1 - CATSDIRTGVLETQYF TGTGCCACCAGTGATATCCGGACAGGGGTTTTGGAGACCCAGTACTTC
- TRBJ2-6 TRBV7-9 - CASSLSTGANVLTF TGTGCCAGCAGCTTGTCCACTGGGGCCAACGTCCTGACTTTC
- TRBJ2-7 TRBV2 - CASISQGSSYEQYF TGTGCCAGCATATCCCAGGGGAGCTCCTACGAGCAGTACTTC
- TRBJ1-4 TRBV30 - CAWNRVTNEKLFF TGTGCCTGGAACAGGGTAACTAATGAAAAACTGTTTTTT
- TRBJ1-3 TRBV4-2 - CASSQLNSGRGNTIYF TGTGCCAGCAGCCAATTGAATTCAGGGAGGGGAAACACCATATATTTT
TRBD2 TRBJ2-5 TRBV18 - CASSPGLAGQETQYF TGTGCCAGCTCGCCCGGACTAGCGGGACAAGAGACCCAGTACTTC
TRBD1 TRBJ2-1 TRBV5-8 - CASSPTGTGLREQFF TGTGCCAGCAGCCCCACCGGGACAGGGCTTCGTGAGCAGTTCTTC
- TRBJ2-6 TRBV5-1 once CASSLDGSGANVLTF TGCGCCAGCAGCTTGGACGGTTCTGGGGCCAACGTCCTGACTTTC
- TRBJ1-2 TRBV29-1 once CSVPSPGNYGYTF TGCAGCGTTCCCTCGCCGGGGAACTATGGCTACACCTTC
- TRBJ2-7 TRBV3-1/TRBV3-2 - CASSRLPDTYEQYF TGTGCCAGCAGCCGCTTACCTGACACCTACGAGCAGTACTTC
- TRBJ2-1 TRBV3-1/TRBV3-2 - CASSPSGPNEQFF TGTGCCAGCAGCCCCTCCGGTCCCAATGAGCAGTTCTTC
TRBD1 TRBJ2-7 TRBV5-4 - CASSPGQGGLYEQYF TGTGCCAGCAGCCCGGGACAGGGAGGTCTCTACGAGCAGTACTTC
- TRBJ2-7 TRBV11-3 - CASSLGRDYEQYF TGTGCCAGCAGCTTAGGCAGGGACTACGAGCAGTACTTC
- TRBJ1-2 TRBV18 once CASSPPKSGGDPTRGGYTF TGTGCCAGCTCACCACCGAAAAGTGGAGGGGACCCAACTCGAGGAGGCTACACCTTC
TRBD2 TRBJ2-3 TRBV6-6 once CASSYTRAGVTDTQYF TGTGCCAGCAGTTACACCAGGGCGGGAGTCACAGATACGCAGTATTTT
TRBD2 TRBJ2-5 TRBV7-2 once CASSLFPGGGQETQYF TGTGCCAGCAGCTTATTCCCCGGGGGGGGCCAAGAGACCCAGTACTTC
TRBD1 TRBJ1-1 TRBV7-9 - CASSLGDRPNEAFF TGTGCCAGCAGCTTAGGGGACAGACCTAATGAAGCTTTCTTT
TRBD2 TRBJ2-7 TRBV7-8 - CASSLVSTSGRGYEQYF TGTGCCAGCAGCTTAGTGAGTACTAGCGGGAGAGGGTACGAGCAGTACTTC